This passage covers 28 T cell receptor beta chains from one sample sequenced in a study of metastatic and nonmetastatic thyroid tumors. Each patient came to thyroid surgery without any prior treatment (of any kind). TCRdb reanalyzed the PCR reads with MiXCR. The sample holds approximately 22,000 clones, about a sixth seen once. The sample comprised tumor tissue. All receptors come from a female donor with papillary thyroid cancer or a benign thyroid nodule (not recorded which). Some clones in this sample may be carry-over from other donors' samples.

This clone showed up many times. V and J are TRBV7-2 and TRBJ2-1; a weak D match, TRBD1 (5 bases). V lost 1 base and J 4 bases, leaving 14 bases between the germline ends. The CDR3 runs to 16 residues. Germline V CDR1 and CDR2: SGHTA, FQGNSA. The CDR3 sequence: CASSLGLRAPYNEQFF. The CDR3 region has the DNA TGTGCCAGCAGCTTAGGGCTCAGGGCTCCTTACAATGAGCAGTTCTTC. The variable domain in full, with the rest retrieved from reference TRBV7-2 and TRBJ2-1, is GAGVSQSPSNKVTEKGKDVELRCDPISGHTALYWYRQSLGQGLEFLIYFQGNSAPDKSGLPSDRFSAERTGGSVSTLTIQRTQQEDSAVYLCASSLGLRAPYNEQFFGPGTRLTVL.

This clone appeared once. Just one base apart from a much larger clone, this may be a read error. The chain couples TRBV20-1 to TRBJ2-1, with 13 bases that match TRBD2. This CDR3 has 15 amino acids. V lost 5 bases to trimming and J lost 7 bases; unmatched junction nucleotides: 8. Germline-derived CDR1 and CDR2 are DFQATT and SNEGSKA (reference sequence). In DNA, the CDR3 is TGCAGTGCTGACGGACTAGCGGGGGTCGAAAATGAGCAGTTCTTC. Protein product: CSADGLAGVENEQFF.

Turning to this clone: Being one base from a much bigger clone, this may be a read error. Other nucleotide sequences from this sample produce the same CDR3. The chain has TRBV7-7 and TRBJ1-5, with unresolved D. V gave up 5 bases and J gave up 1 base, with 6 bases separating them. In germline, CDR1 is SSHAT, CDR2 FNYEAQ (reference sequence). This CDR3 spans 13 amino acids. The CDR3 loop is CASSPGSNQPQHF. The CDR3 coding sequence is TGTGCCAGCAGCCCCGGGAGCAATCAGCCCCAGCATTTT.

Turning to this clone: This clone may be a read error of a much larger clone one base away. This chain connects TRBV20-1 to TRBJ2-5; TRBD2 might be the D (5 bases). The CDR3 has 13 residues. Trimming removed 2 bases at V and 4 bases at J, with 11 bases between. CDR1 DFQATT and CDR2 SNEGSKA come from the germline V gene (reference sequence). Here the CDR3 reads CSARWRPLETQYF. The CDR3 DNA is TGCAGTGCTAGATGGAGGCCATTAGAGACCCAGTACTTC.

This clone is medium-sized (0.01 to 0.1%) in the sample. The chain couples TRBV11-2 to TRBJ2-2, with a weak D call TRBD1 (6 bases). Trimming took 5 bases from V and 7 from J, leaving 17 bases between them. The germline gives CDR1 SGHAT, CDR2 FQNNGV. There are 15 residues in the CDR3. The CDR3 spells CASSAYYRESGELFF. The CDR3 nucleotides are TGTGCCAGCAGCGCTTATTACAGGGAGAGCGGGGAGCTGTTTTTT.

On this clone: The junction and the germline gene differ at one end; a read error may be behind it. This sequence joins TRBV2 and TRBJ2-6; D is possibly TRBD1 (5 bases). This CDR3 spans 15 amino acids. CDR1 SNHLY and CDR2 FYNNEI come from the germline V gene. The CDR3 region is CTSRAGVSGANVLTF. The CDR3 region has the DNA TGTACCAGCAGGGCAGGTGTTTCTGGGGCCAACGTCCTGACTTTC.

On this clone: This may arise from a read error, as a much more abundant clone is one base away. This chain links TRBV9 with TRBJ2-1, with no clear D. Germline assignment: CDR1 SGDLS and CDR2 YYNGEE. This CDR3 contains 15 residues. The CDR3 DNA is TGTGCCAGCAGCTCTTCCGGGCCCTCTCTCGATGATCAGTTCTTC. This gives the protein CASSSSGPSLDDQFF.

The chain couples TRBV15 to TRBJ1-5; 8 bases align to TRBD1. The CDR3 is made up of 14 amino acids. Germline CDR1 is LNHNV and CDR2 is YYDKDF (reference sequence). V gave up 6 bases and J gave up 3 bases; unmatched junction bases: 4. The CDR3 sequence is CATSSGQVNQPQHF. The DNA for the CDR3 is TGTGCCACCAGTTCGGGACAGGTCAATCAGCCCCAGCATTTT.

This clone has at least ten counts. The chain carries TRBV24-1 and TRBJ2-2; the D is unclear. CDR3 length equals 14 residues. Trimming shortened V by 6 bases and J by 0 bases, and 7 bases separated the two germline ends. The germline CDR1 and CDR2 sequences are KGHDR and SFDVKD. The CDR3 DNA reads TGTGCCACCAGTCATAGATCGAACACCGGGGAGCTGTTTTTT. Protein sequence: CATSHRSNTGELFF.

This clone was found a few times. A junction boundary mismatches the germline segment, possibly from a read error. The V gene is TRBV12-3 or TRBV12-4, the J gene TRBJ2-5; 11 bases map to TRBD2. The CDR3 is 17 residues long. The CDR3 spells CASSFLLAGGGLETQYF. The CDR3 region has the DNA TGTGCCAGTAGTTTCCTTCTAGCGGGAGGCGGTCTGGAGACCCAGTACTTC.

This clone was detected many times. V and J are TRBV5-1 and TRBJ2-3; D perhaps matches TRBD2 (6 bases). Germline loops: CDR1 SGHRS, CDR2 YFSETQ. The CDR3 totals 16 residues. Trimming took 0 bases from V and 0 from J, leaving 11 bases between them. The CDR3 DNA sequence: TGCGCCAGCAGCTTGGGGTCGAGCGGGAGCACAGATACGCAGTATTTT. It specifies CASSLGSSGSTDTQYF.

This clone appeared many times. The chain recombines TRBV11-3 with TRBJ2-5; D might be TRBD1 (6 bases). CDR3 length: 14 amino acids. V was trimmed by 3 bases and J by 5 bases, leaving 13 bases between them. CDR1 is SGHNT and CDR2 is YENEEA in the germline V gene. In nucleotides, the CDR3 is TGTGCCAGCAGCTTCGGGCAGGGGAGTGAGACCCAGTACTTC. It is translated as CASSFGQGSETQYF.

Remarks on this clone: The junction and the germline gene differ at one end; a read error may be behind it. The V call is TRBV6-1, the J call TRBJ1-5; no firm D call. Germline V gene lookup returns CDR1 MNHNS and CDR2 SASEGT. The CDR3 is 16 residues long. The CDR3 spells CAISDLWAAGNQPQHF. In DNA, the CDR3 is TGTGCCATCAGTGATTTGTGGGCCGCGGGCAATCAGCCCCAGCATTTT.

This clone was picked up many times. V is TRBV7-6 and J is TRBJ2-1; TRBD2 matches 13 bases. The CDR3 consists of 15 residues. CDR1 and CDR2 (germline): SGHVS, FNYEAQ. Unmatched junction bases numbered 5, after V lost 5 bases and J lost 7 bases. In DNA form, the CDR3 reads TGTGCCAGCAGCAAACTAGCGGGGGGGCCTAATGAGCAGTTCTTC. This codes for CASSKLAGGPNEQFF.

This clone was picked up many times. The V gene is TRBV20-1, the J gene TRBJ1-1, with D maybe TRBD1 (6 bases). Germline-derived CDR1 and CDR2 are DFQATT and SNEGSKA (reference sequence). CDR3 length: 14 residues. V shed 3 bases and J shed 0 bases, with 11 bases lying between them. CDR3 residues: CSASPGAMNTEAFF. For the CDR3, the DNA is TGCAGTGCTAGTCCGGGGGCGATGAACACTGAAGCTTTCTTT.

There are a few counts of this clone. The junction departs from the called germline gene at one end, perhaps through a read error. The rearrangement uses TRBV6-1 and TRBJ1-5; the D is unclear. CDR3 length: 15 residues. The germline V gene has CDR1 MNHNS and CDR2 SASEGT. CDR3 DNA: TGTGCCAGCAGTTGGCAGACCTATAGCAATCAGCCCAAGCATTTT. Encoded protein: CASSWQTYSNQPKHF.

Ten or more counts support this clone. The J gene is TRBJ2-7, the V gene TRBV20-1; 10 nucleotides match TRBD2. V was pared by 0 bases and J by 3 bases, with 5 bases of the junction left unmatched. The CDR3 has 15 amino acids. Germline-derived CDR1 and CDR2 are DFQATT and SNEGSKA (reference sequence). CDR3 loop: CSARDGASGGYEQYF. The CDR3 DNA reads as TGCAGTGCTAGAGATGGAGCTAGCGGGGGCTACGAGCAGTACTTC.

Only a few counts were recorded for this clone. This may come from a read error, since a much larger clone is one base off. This rearrangement joins TRBV6-1 to TRBJ2-3, with TRBD2 matching 13 bases. V was pared by 7 bases and J by 4 bases, with 8 bases of the junction left unmatched. The CDR3 extends over 16 amino acids. Germline V gene sequence: CDR1 MNHNS, CDR2 SASEGT. CDR3 in amino acids: CASNRTSGGSPDTQYF. The CDR3 region has the DNA TGTGCCAGCAATCGGACTAGCGGGGGATCGCCAGATACGCAGTATTTT.

In its sample, this clone was seen a few times. Germline and junction disagree at one end, which may indicate a read error. The chain is built from TRBV6-2 or TRBV6-3 and TRBJ2-5; 8 bases match TRBD2. Germline assignment: CDR1 MNHEY and CDR2 SVGEGT. The CDR3 loop spans 16 amino acids. The CDR3 coding sequence is TGTTCCAGCAGTAGATCCGGGACTAGTCTCGTTGAGACCCAGTACTTC. Its protein is CSSSRSGTSLVETQYF.

The V gene is TRBV24-1, the J gene TRBJ2-7, with TRBD1 identical over 7 bases. V shed 4 bases and J 1 base; nucleotides not matched to a gene: 18. CDR1 KGHDR and CDR2 SFDVKD come from the germline V gene. CDR3 length: 19 residues. As DNA, the CDR3 is TGTGCCACCAGTGACCTTAAACGACAGGGCTACTTCTTATCCTACGAGCAGTACTTC. Translating it yields CATSDLKRQGYFLSYEQYF.

The chain has TRBV11-1 and TRBJ1-1, with TRBD1 matching over 9 bases. J lost 2 bases, V lost 5 bases, and 9 bases had no gene match. Looked up from germline, CDR1 is SGHAT and CDR2 is FQDESV (reference sequence). The CDR3 consists of 16 residues. In DNA, the CDR3 is TGTGCCAGCAGCCCATGGACAGGGGTGATTAACACTGAAGCTTTCTTT. This sequence encodes CASSPWTGVINTEAFF.

This clone was found many times. This sequence joins TRBV29-1 and TRBJ2-7; D might be TRBD1 (6 bases). The CDR3 is 12 residues long. Germline values: CDR1 SQVTM, CDR2 ANQGSEA. Trimming cost V 7 bases and J 2 bases, with 12 bases left between them. The CDR3 spells CSAETGPYEQYF. Here the CDR3 DNA reads TGCAGCGCCGAGACAGGCCCCTACGAGCAGTACTTC.

The rearrangement links TRBV18 to TRBJ2-7, with D hard to call. CDR1 KGHSH and CDR2 LQKENI come from the germline V gene. With 1 base removed from V and 3 bases from J, the gap between germline ends came to 7 bases. The CDR3 has 13 residues. The CDR3 loop reads CASSPQGNYEQYF. CDR3 nucleotides: TGTGCCAGCTCACCACAAGGGAACTACGAGCAGTACTTC.

This clone was observed many times. The chain links TRBV9 to TRBJ2-7; 14 bases are shared with TRBD2. The CDR3 runs to 14 residues. V was clipped by 4 bases and J by 10 bases; unmatched bases: 7. Germline CDR1 is SGDLS and CDR2 is YYNGEE. The CDR3 nucleotides read TGTGCCAGCAGCCCGGGGACTAGCGGGAGAATTCAGTACTTC. Amino acids: CASSPGTSGRIQYF.

Many counts were recorded for this clone. The chain employs TRBV28 and TRBJ1-5, with D tentatively TRBD1 (5 bases). The CDR3 consists of 13 residues. Germline V gene sequence: CDR1 MDHEN, CDR2 SYDVKM. The germline V and J ends were trimmed by 7 bases and 7 bases, with 14 bases remaining between them. The CDR3 loop is CASTWGRTQPQHF. In DNA form, the CDR3 reads TGTGCCAGCACCTGGGGCCGAACACAGCCCCAGCATTTT.

This clone was detected only a few times. The chain recombines TRBV12-3 or TRBV12-4 with TRBJ2-7, with 8 bases identical to TRBD2. Losses at the gene ends were 4 bases for V and 6 bases for J; bases not matched to a gene: 8. The CDR3 is made up of 14 amino acids. The CDR3: CASSSVAGLGEQYF. The CDR3 DNA sequence: TGTGCCAGCAGTTCAGTAGCGGGGCTAGGCGAGCAGTACTTC.

This clone appeared many times. The chain uses TRBV20-1 and TRBJ1-2; D gene uncertain. The V end lost 5 bases, the J end lost 4 bases, and 8 bases lay between the germline ends. CDR1 and CDR2 from the germline V gene are DFQATT and SNEGSKA (reference sequence). The CDR3 extends over 11 amino acids. The CDR3 sequence is CSAEAGYGYTF. In DNA form, the CDR3 reads TGCAGTGCTGAGGCCGGCTATGGCTACACCTTC.

This clone was recorded many times. The V gene is TRBV30, the J gene TRBJ1-4; D gene unclear. Trimming took 7 bases from V and 8 from J, leaving 20 bases between them. The CDR3 sequence is 14 residues long. The germline gives CDR1 GTSNPN, CDR2 SVGIG (reference sequence). In DNA form, the CDR3 reads TGTGCCTCCAACCATCTGGACGGATCCGAAAAACTGTTTTTT. This sequence encodes CASNHLDGSEKLFF.